These 9 T cell receptor beta chains were all obtained from the same sample, sequenced in a study of regulatory T cells in long-lasting Graves disease (dated by TCRdb to the early 2020s). Libraries were constructed by multiplex PCR. The sequencer was an Illumina HiSeq 4000. iRepertoire HTBI primers and Arm-PCR amplification of CDR3 regions were used to construct TCR beta libraries. TCRdb trimmed the raw reads at Q25, called clones with MiXCR and kept productive beta chains. Merged by CDR3 protein, the rows form single entries marked with the most common genes and DNA. For this sample the table gives about 400,000 distinct CDR3 sequences, of which roughly 17% were detected only once. The top ten clonotypes cover roughly 21% of the sample. The sample's time point label is to be understood as: newly diagnosed GD, antithyroid drugs for less than 3 months. For both TCR sequencing and RNA sequencing, RNA was extracted from PBMCs in TRIzol.

The same data also went into a second study, on T cells in Graves' hyperthyroidism and ophthalmopathy.

Sequenced here: peripheral blood mononuclear cells (PBMCs), sampled at new diagnosis, from a patient treated with antithyroid drugs. Source of these receptors: a woman younger than 30 with Graves disease. Donor details come from another sample of the same person, matched by shared clones.

This chain joins TRBV6-2 or TRBV6-3 and TRBJ2-1, with D possibly called TRBD1 or TRBD2 (5 bases each). Germline CDR1 and CDR2: MNHEY and SVGEGT. The CDR3 is 13 residues long. Deletions cut 6 bases from V and 9 bases from J, with 15 bases between. The CDR3 bases are TGTGCCAGCAGGGAAGATAGTGGGGGTGAGCAGTTCTTC. The encoded protein is CASREDSGGEQFF.

This clonotype showed up just a few times. V and J are TRBV19 and TRBJ2-3; 7 bases match TRBD2. Unmatched junction bases numbered 11, after V lost 7 bases and J lost 1 base. Germline V gives CDR1 LNHDA, CDR2 SQIVND (reference sequence). This CDR3 spans 16 amino acids. This chain's CDR3 is CASTPGLGRGTDTQYF. CDR3 bases: TGTGCCAGTACTCCAGGACTAGGTCGGGGCACAGATACGCAGTATTTT.

Ten or more counts support this clonotype. This chain uses TRBV5-1 with TRBJ1-2, with 9 bases aligning to TRBD1. The CDR3 sequence is 15 residues long. V lost 4 bases and J lost 8; bases outside the gene matches: 12. The germline gives CDR1 SGHRS, CDR2 YFSETQ. The CDR3 spells CASSASGQGEGGYTF. The CDR3 DNA reads as TGCGCCAGCAGCGCCTCGGGACAGGGTGAGGGGGGCTACACCTTC.

Ten or more counts support this clonotype. This sequence joins TRBV11-3 and TRBJ1-2, with a weak D call TRBD1 (5 bases). Trimming removed 1 base from V and 4 bases from J, with 16 bases in between. The CDR3 consists of 16 residues. Germline CDR1 SGHNT, CDR2 YENEEA. The CDR3 region has the DNA TGTGCCAGCAGCTTAGGGGGGAAAGGACCATTCTATGGCTACACCTTC. This encodes CASSLGGKGPFYGYTF.

This clonotype appeared a few times. The rearrangement joins TRBV19 to TRBJ2-7; D unclear. V was trimmed by 5 bases and J by 4 bases, leaving 9 bases between them. The CDR3 extends over 12 amino acids. Germline V gene data show CDR1 as LNHDA and CDR2 as SQIVND (reference sequence). Here the CDR3 DNA reads TGTGCCAGTAGTTCCGTCGGGTACGAGCAGTACTTC. This codes for CASSSVGYEQYF.

This clonotype was picked up many times. The CDR3 here is CASSPQSSGNQPQHF. CDR3 nucleotides: TGCGCCAGCAGCCCACAGAGTTCTGGCAATCAGCCCCAGCATTTT. The chain joins TRBV4-1 to TRBJ1-5; D is uncertain. The CDR3 has 15 residues. Germline CDR1 MGHRA, CDR2 YSYEKL. Trimming took off 4 bases at V and 2 bases at J, with 12 bases between the two ends.

This clonotype occurred many times. The chain recombines TRBV5-1 with TRBJ2-7; TRBD2 is a possible D gene (6 bases). Germline V lookup: CDR1 SGHRS, CDR2 YFSETQ. This CDR3 has 11 amino acids. V was clipped by 3 bases and J by 5 bases, with 6 bases between them. CDR3 loop: CASSWGDEQYF. The CDR3 region has the DNA TGCGCCAGCAGCTGGGGGGACGAGCAGTACTTC.

A remark on this clonotype: This sequence may be a read error, since a much larger clone differs from it by one base. This chain connects TRBV6-1 to TRBJ2-5; possibly TRBD1 or TRBD2 for D (6 bases each). CDR3 length: 16 amino acids. The V end lost 2 bases, the J end lost 3 bases, and 16 bases lay between the germline ends. The germline V gene has CDR1 MNHNS and CDR2 SASEGT. CDR3 sequence reads: CASSERGGGSKETQYF. The CDR3 nucleotides are TGTGCCAGCAGTGAACGAGGGGGAGGATCGAAAGAGACCCAGTACTTC.

This clonotype was detected many times. The junction does not match germline at one end; this may be a read error. V is TRBV10-3 and J is TRBJ1-2; TRBD1 agrees at 10 bases. This CDR3 region has 17 residues. Per germline, CDR1 ENHRY and CDR2 SYGVKD. The CDR3: CAISAVARDRGVQDFIF. The CDR3 nucleotides are TGTGCCATCAGTGCTGTGGCTCGGGACAGGGGTGTTCAGGACTTCATCTTC.